Listed below are T cell receptor beta chains from one sample, sequenced in a study of PD-L1 blockade in urothelial cancer. Assay used: immunoSEQ multiplex PCR; TCRdb lists only in-frame clones, some missing. The sample has approximately 70,000 clones; 85% to 90% are singletons. Sequences were derived from PBMCs, sampled around atezolizumab (anti-PD-L1) treatment. These receptors came from a man aged 60 to 75 with urothelial cancer. Both conserved end residues are part of each CDR3. The D gene is left open where the match is weak. Where a row states a size, it is once, few, many or the class of an expanded clone; other rows omit it.

clone_size j_call cdr3_length v_call d_call cdr3_aa cdr3_nt
- TRBJ1-1 12 TRBV30 TRBD1 CAWEQGATEAFF TGTGCCTGGGAACAGGGGGCGACTGAAGCTTTCTTT
- TRBJ1-3 14 TRBV30 TRBD1 CAGGTGLPGNTIYF TGTGCCGGAGGGACAGGGCTTCCCGGAAACACCATATATTTT
- TRBJ2-1 14 TRBV29-1 - CSVEGGLAENEQFF TGCAGCGTTGAAGGCGGGCTTGCGGAAAATGAGCAGTTCTTC
- TRBJ2-1 16 TRBV29-1 - CSVEDRVRSSYNEQFF TGCAGCGTTGAAGACCGGGTCCGAAGCTCCTACAATGAGCAGTTCTTC
- TRBJ1-5 14 TRBV30 TRBD1 CAWSQGQINQPQHF TGTGCCTGGAGTCAGGGACAGATCAATCAGCCCCAGCATTTT
- TRBJ2-5 12 TRBV29-1 - CSVGVGPETQYF TGCAGCGTTGGGGTGGGCCCGGAGACCCAGTACTTC
- TRBJ1-6 14 TRBV7-8 - CASSLAARDSPLHF TGTGCCAGCAGCTTAGCTGCCCGGGATTCACCCCTCCACTTT
- TRBJ1-5 13 TRBV19 - CASSTHRDQPQHF TGTGCCAGTAGTACCCACAGGGATCAGCCCCAGCATTTT
- TRBJ2-6 15 TRBV7-2 - CASSWRQAGANVLTF TGTGCCAGCAGCTGGCGACAGGCTGGGGCCAACGTCCTGACTTTC
few TRBJ1-2 15 TRBV30 TRBD1 CAWTRQGGLNYGYTF TGTGCCTGGACTAGACAGGGTGGGCTTAACTATGGCTACACCTTC
- TRBJ2-3 17 TRBV11-2 TRBD1 CASSPRLTGLLTDTQYF TGTGCCAGCAGCCCGCGACTGACAGGGCTGCTCACAGATACGCAGTATTTT
once TRBJ1-2 15 TRBV19 TRBD1 CASRSGQSLSYGYTF TGTGCCAGTAGGTCGGGACAGTCTCTTTCCTATGGCTACACCTTC
- TRBJ1-3 15 TRBV6-6 - CASSYGSGAGNTIYF TGTGCCAGCAGTTACGGGTCAGGGGCTGGAAACACCATATATTTT
- TRBJ2-7 14 TRBV19 TRBD2 CATQGLAGSYEQYF TGTGCCACTCAGGGACTAGCGGGGTCATACGAGCAGTACTTC
- TRBJ2-5 16 TRBV2 TRBD2 CASSDAGGPGGETQYF TGTGCCAGCAGTGACGCGGGGGGGCCGGGCGGGGAGACCCAGTACTTC
- TRBJ2-5 13 TRBV5-6 - CASSQDYQETQYF TGTGCCAGCAGCCAGGACTATCAAGAGACCCAGTACTTC
- TRBJ2-7 15 TRBV5-1 - CASSRNTGGAYEQYF TGCGCCAGCAGCCGGAACACAGGGGGGGCCTACGAGCAGTACTTC